This TCR beta chain derives from a study of T cell changes during pregnancy in multiple sclerosis. Assay used: immunoSEQ multiplex PCR; TCRdb lists only in-frame clones, some missing. This sample yields around 30,000 clones, of which approximately 90% are seen a single time; 3.5% to 4.5% belongs to the top ten. Per the germline V gene, CDR1 is SQVTM and CDR2 is ANQGSEA. V shed 6 bases and J 2 bases; nucleotides not matched to a gene: 10. This CDR3 has 14 residues. The chain carries TRBV29-1 and TRBJ2-7; 7 bases agree with TRBD1. The receptor was isolated from a female donor with multiple sclerosis, enrolled in a pregnancy study. Here the sequenced sample was CD8+ T cells from peripheral blood mononuclear cells, taken in the second trimester of pregnancy. Written as DNA, the CDR3 is TGCAGCGTCCTTGACAGGGACAAAGCCTACGAGCAGTACTTC. This codes for CSVLDRDKAYEQYF.